A single T cell receptor beta chain is shown here with its context. The antigen this receptor binds is unknown. No quality values exist for individual bases; no much larger clone is one base distant. Using the deep immunoSEQ assay, TCR CDR3 regions were amplified from genomic DNA by multiplex PCR. Extracted genomic DNA from each cell subset was spread evenly across all wells of several immunoSEQ 96-well plates, with each plate serving as a replicate. For sorted subsets, each replicate PCR was loaded with roughly 190 ng genomic DNA, equivalent to about 33,000 T cell genomes. The purified libraries were quantified using a Qubit 3.0 fluorometer, sized with a Bioanalyzer 2100, and then quantified again using the KAPA Library Quantification kit. Every immunoSEQ 96-well plate was sequenced on a dedicated single-read 150-cycle Illumina NextSeq 550 flow cell. In the paper's pipeline: Because the immunoSEQ output included only junctional sequences and no quality scores, the filtering could not be the same as the filtering used for full-length reads. To assign V/J genes and CDR3, sequences were annotated against IMGT germline references using PyIR, a Python wrapper for IgBLAST v1.9. Reads were removed for weak V/J assignments (E-value above 1e-6), missing CDR3, stop codons, out-of-frame junctions, or ambiguous translated residues. V3J clonotypes were defined as sequences sharing an identical inferred V gene, J gene, and CDR3 amino acid sequence. To compute the percentage overlap between repertoires, the number of shared unique clonotypes was divided by the size of the smaller repertoire. Repertoire richness was assessed with RTK rarefaction, the Chao1 estimator, and Recon v2.1 estimates of unobserved clonotypes. Generation probabilities for all TCRbeta clonotypes obtained by the gDNA method from a few donors were computed using OLGA. The clones in this table, taken by TCRdb from immuneACCESS, are in-frame only. Not every clone is retained; where verified, under half of the shortfall comes from an unresolved V gene, and the cause of the rest is unknown. The V and J calls and clone size were taken over from that table, and D and trimming were inferred from the DNA. The sample data list roughly 1,500,000 clones, and about 98% of these were observed just once. 0.45% of the sample is held by the ten biggest clonotypes.

CDR1 WNHNN and CDR2 SYGVQD were looked up in the germline V gene (reference sequence). V and J are truncated by 3 bases and 1 base respectively, leaving an intervening sequence of 10 bases. Including cysteine and phenylalanine, the CDR3 has 15 amino acids. The sequence is cut down to CDR3 DNA, 45 bases in frame from base 1. These data are taken from a study of shared clonotypes between healthy human individuals (dated by TCRdb to about 2020). Background for the entire study: A few men and two women, aged 18 to 49 years, made up the cohort. Between about 0.8 and 9 billion PBMCs per donor were obtained by leukapheresis. To estimate repertoire size and how much clonotypes are shared between individuals, the study performed deep sequencing of blood TCR repertoires from about 5 healthy adults. Different laboratories and diverse techniques were used to prepare libraries and sequence TCR repertoires, to increase sequencing depth and limit assay-specific biases. For each donor, CD4 naive and CD4 memory were each run on three plates, CD8 naive on two plates, and CD8 memory on one plate.

Results and caveats for the whole study, not just this receptor: Because the study included a small number of donors, the genetic and exposure-history diversity represented was limited. Pairwise subsampling indicated that sequencing depth was expected to affect the degree of clonotype sharing among donors. Compared with non-shared clonotypes, the clonotypes found in all four sorted-subset donors had higher generation probabilities. Across a few donors, approximately 4.6% of naive CD4, roughly 3.5% of naive CD8, 2.3% of memory CD4, and around 0.4% of memory CD8 clonotypes were shared. Sampling was restricted to blood, and TCR repertoires in tissues likely differ from the TCR repertoires found in blood. Rarefaction of sorted-subset datasets indicated incomplete sequencing despite the large sequencing depth. Larger estimated clonotype richness was generally found for naive subsets than for memory subsets.

Healthy HIV-negative adults with no recently reported acute infections or vaccinations were included as donors. All donors were Caucasian adults living in Nashville, Tennessee, USA. CD4+ T cells were enriched by magnetic negative selection, after which naive cells were positively selected on CD45RA and the negative fraction was taken as the memory subset. After blood collection by leukapheresis, PBMCs were isolated using Ficoll-Histopaque density gradient centrifugation and then cryopreserved in the vapor phase of liquid nitrogen. Purity and quantity of every magnetically sorted T cell population were checked by analytical flow cytometry. Each sorted fraction had its genomic DNA isolated and then quantified by UV absorbance on a Nanodrop 2000c.

The sample taken for sequencing was naive CD4+ T cells sorted from blood. The cell subset or site label of this sample denotes: CD45RA+ positively selected. The chain is made from TRBV10-1 and TRBJ2-1, with a tentative D gene TRBD2 over 6 matching bases. The origin of this receptor is a man aged 25 to 45 in good health. At the DNA level, the sequence is TGCGCCAGCAGTGACGCGGGACCTTCCTACAATGAGCAGTTCTTC. This is translated as CASSDAGPSYNEQFF.